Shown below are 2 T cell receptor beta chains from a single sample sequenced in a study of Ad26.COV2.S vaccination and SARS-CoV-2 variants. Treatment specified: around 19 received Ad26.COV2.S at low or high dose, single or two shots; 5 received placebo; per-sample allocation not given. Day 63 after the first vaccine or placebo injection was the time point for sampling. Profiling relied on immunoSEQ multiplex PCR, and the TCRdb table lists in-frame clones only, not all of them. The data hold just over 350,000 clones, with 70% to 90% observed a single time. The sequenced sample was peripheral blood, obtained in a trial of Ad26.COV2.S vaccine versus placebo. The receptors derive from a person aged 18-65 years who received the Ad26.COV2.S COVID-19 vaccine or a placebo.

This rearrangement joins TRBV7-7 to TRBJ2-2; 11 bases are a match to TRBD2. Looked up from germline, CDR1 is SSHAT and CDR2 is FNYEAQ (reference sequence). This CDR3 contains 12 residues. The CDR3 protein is CASGRATGELFF. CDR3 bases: TGTGCTAGCGGGAGGGCCACCGGGGAGCTGTTTTTT.

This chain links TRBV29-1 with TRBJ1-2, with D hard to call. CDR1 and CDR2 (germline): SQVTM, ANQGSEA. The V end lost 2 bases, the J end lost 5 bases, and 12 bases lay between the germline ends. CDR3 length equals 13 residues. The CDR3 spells CSVEIGKGYGYTF. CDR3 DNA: TGCAGCGTTGAAATCGGGAAAGGGTATGGCTACACCTTC.